Sequencing of this T cell receptor (beta chain) was carried out in a study of blood T cell repertoires in COVID-19. Study context: Donors in the United States, Italy and Spain gave samples during acute or convalescent COVID-19. From T cells, B-cell-depleted T cells, or PBMCs came the material, which was cDNA or gDNA.

Original handling: Amplification from reference gene primers served as the basis for estimated nucleated cell counts. This table comes from immunoSEQ multiplex PCR, and its TCRdb copy is limited to in-frame clones, with some not included. The DNA was the basis for D and trimming; V, J and clone size are from that table. The sample lists about 120,000 clones, about nine tenths occurring once. From germline, CDR1 is MNHEY and CDR2 SVGAGI. V gave up 2 bases and J gave up 7 bases, with 11 bases separating them. The CDR3 length is 13 residues. This receptor was obtained from a human donor with active COVID-19. The donor label of this sample is uncertain. What was sequenced was peripheral blood. This chain connects TRBV6-5 to TRBJ1-2, with no clear D. CDR3 protein: CASSYTQSGGYTF. The CDR3 bases are TGTGCCAGCAGTTACACCCAGTCGGGTGGCTACACCTTC.